The 24 T cell receptor beta chains below come from one sample, sequenced in a study of OX40 agonist ivuxolimab in advanced cancers. The method was immunoSEQ multiplex PCR; TCRdb's version includes in-frame clones alone and lacks a portion of them. Here the sample spans about 68,000 clones, 85% being singletons. The material sequenced was CD4+ or CD8+ T cells sorted from blood, taken in a trial of the OX40 agonist ivuxolimab. The source is an adult with an advanced solid tumor such as melanoma, head and neck, liver or kidney cancer.

CDR3 amino acids: CASSPPGRGATGELFF. CDR3 in DNA: TGTGCCAGCAGCCCGCCCGGCAGGGGGGCCACCGGGGAGCTGTTTTTT. The chain links TRBV5-4 to TRBJ2-2, with D tentatively TRBD1 (7 bases). The CDR3 is 16 amino acids. Trimming pared 4 bases from V and 4 bases from J, leaving 17 bases between. Germline loops: CDR1 SGHNT, CDR2 YYREEE (reference sequence).

The V and J genes are TRBV7-2 and TRBJ1-4; no clear D. There are 13 residues in the CDR3. V was trimmed by 5 bases and J by 11 bases, leaving 15 bases between them. Germline assignment: CDR1 SGHTA and CDR2 FQGNSA. The CDR3 spells CASSTNPGGKLFF. The CDR3 DNA follows: TGTGCCAGCAGCACGAACCCAGGTGGGAAACTGTTTTTT.

The V gene is TRBV29-1, the J gene TRBJ2-7, with D possibly being TRBD1 or TRBD2 (5 bases each). V gave up 6 bases and J gave up 3 bases, with 15 bases separating them. Germline V gene lookup returns CDR1 SQVTM and CDR2 ANQGSEA. The CDR3 sequence is 13 residues long. CDR3 loop: CSVRERDLYEQYF. As DNA, the CDR3 is TGCAGCGTGAGGGAGAGGGACCTCTACGAGCAGTACTTC.

The J gene is TRBJ1-2, the V gene TRBV10-3, with TRBD1 identical over 8 bases. This CDR3 is built from 15 residues. Germline V lookup: CDR1 ENHRY, CDR2 SYGVKD. V was pared by 2 bases and J by 0 bases, with 2 bases of the junction left unmatched. The CDR3 DNA sequence: TGTGCCATCAGTGAGAAACAGGGGGCTAACTATGGCTACACCTTC. This codes for CAISEKQGANYGYTF.

This chain joins TRBV11-3 and TRBJ1-1, with a possible D match to TRBD1 (5 bases). The CDR3 is made up of 14 amino acids. Germline assignment: CDR1 SGHNT and CDR2 YENEEA. With 2 bases removed from V and 4 bases from J, the gap between germline ends came to 11 bases. The CDR3 DNA reads TGTGCCAGCAGCTTACAGGGCGGGAGCACTGAAGCTTTCTTT. Protein sequence: CASSLQGGSTEAFF.

As concerns this clone: The same CDR3 also results from other DNA sequences found in this sample. This chain uses TRBV18 with TRBJ1-6, with 7 positions matching TRBD1. V was clipped by 3 bases and J by 9 bases; unmatched bases: 8. This CDR3 is built from 15 residues. CDR1 is KGHSH, CDR2 LQKENI, per germline. The CDR3 protein is CASSPRGQGGSPLHF. The CDR3 DNA sequence: TGTGCCAGCTCACCTCGGGGGCAGGGGGGTTCACCCCTCCACTTT.

This chain uses TRBV2 with TRBJ2-5, with D hard to call. The V end was cut by 4 bases, the J end by 4 bases, with 13 bases between. CDR3 size: 14 residues. CDR1 SNHLY and CDR2 FYNNEI come from the germline V gene. CDR3 nucleotide sequence: TGTGCCAGCAGTGGGGCCCTACTTGGAGAGACCCAGTACTTC. Translated: CASSGALLGETQYF. Filled out from reference TRBV2 and TRBJ2-5, the complete variable domain reads EPEVTQTPSHQVTQMGQEVILRCVPISNHLYFYWYRQILGQKVEFLVSFYNNEISEKSEIFDDQFSVERPDGSNFTLKIRSTKLEDSAMYFCASSGALLGETQYFGPGTRLLVL.

This chain links TRBV5-4 with TRBJ2-7, with TRBD1 matching 9 bases. Per germline, CDR1 SGHNT and CDR2 YYREEE (reference sequence). The CDR3 contains 13 residues. V dropped 3 bases and J dropped 4; count of bases not matched to a gene: 2. DNA for the CDR3: TGTGCCAGCAGCTACAGGGGGCGGTACGAGCAGTACTTC. Translation gives CASSYRGRYEQYF.

This chain connects TRBV12-5 to TRBJ1-6, with D possibly TRBD1 on 5 matching bases. This CDR3 comprises 19 residues. CDR1 LGHNT and CDR2 FRNRAP come from the germline V gene. V lost 0 bases and J 5 bases, leaving 20 bases between the germline ends. CDR3 region: CASGLVRGITLADNSPLHF. CDR3 coding DNA: TGTGCTAGTGGTTTGGTACGGGGGATTACTCTGGCGGATAATTCACCCCTCCACTTT.

Worth noting for this clone: Its ends do not fully match the called genes, so a read error is possible. The J gene is TRBJ2-7, the V gene TRBV18; D unclear. CDR3 size: 13 residues. Germline loops: CDR1 KGHSH, CDR2 LQKENI. CDR3 residues: CASSGDSGYAQYF. The CDR3 nucleotides are TGTGCCAGCTCTGGGGATTCCGGTTACGCGCAGTACTTC.

The chain couples TRBV19 to TRBJ1-1; weak D call: TRBD1 (6 bases). The CDR3 is 14 amino acids. V gave up 5 bases and J gave up 6 bases, with 16 bases separating them. Germline values: CDR1 LNHDA, CDR2 SQIVND (reference sequence). CDR3 sequence (DNA): TGTGCCAGTAGTCTCGACAGGAGACAATCTGAAGCTTTCTTT. Translating it yields CASSLDRRQSEAFF.

The chain carries TRBV7-9 and TRBJ2-2; D uncertain. The CDR3 sequence is 11 residues long. Germline values: CDR1 SEHNR, CDR2 FQNEAQ (reference sequence). V lost 2 bases and J 5 bases, leaving 0 bases between the germline ends. The CDR3 sequence is CASSLTGELFF. As DNA, the CDR3 is TGTGCCAGCAGCTTAACCGGGGAGCTGTTTTTT.

J is TRBJ1-1 and V is TRBV7-2, with D hard to call. V shed 4 bases and J shed 3 bases, with 9 bases lying between them. CDR3 size: 13 residues. Per the germline V gene, CDR1 is SGHTA and CDR2 is FQGNSA. This CDR3 is CASSSEKYTEAFF. The CDR3 nucleotides read TGTGCCAGCAGCTCAGAGAAGTACACTGAAGCTTTCTTT. The whole variable domain, remainder taken from reference TRBV7-2 and TRBJ1-1, is GAGVSQSPSNKVTEKGKDVELRCDPISGHTALYWYRQSLGQGLEFLIYFQGNSAPDKSGLPSDRFSAERTGGSVSTLTIQRTQQEDSAVYLCASSSEKYTEAFFGQGTRLTVV.

The chain has TRBV11-3 and TRBJ1-1; 9 bases match TRBD1. Germline values: CDR1 SGHNT, CDR2 YENEEA. CDR3 size: 13 residues. With 8 bases clipped from V and 1 base from J, the junction kept 2 bases outside the gene matches. The CDR3 sequence: CASGGQGNTEAFF. The CDR3 region has the DNA TGTGCCAGCGGGGGACAGGGGAACACTGAAGCTTTCTTT.

CDR3 coding DNA: TGTGCCAGCAGCTTATTATCAGGGAACACAGATACGCAGTATTTT. The encoded protein is CASSLLSGNTDTQYF. This rearrangement joins TRBV7-7 to TRBJ2-3; D possibly corresponds to TRBD1 (5 bases). This CDR3 has 15 residues. Trimming pared 2 bases from V and 2 bases from J, leaving 11 bases between. From germline, CDR1 is SSHAT and CDR2 FNYEAQ (reference sequence).

V usage is TRBV18 and J usage is TRBJ1-2; D is perhaps TRBD1 (5 bases). The CDR3 has 13 amino acids. Germline V gene sequence: CDR1 KGHSH, CDR2 LQKENI. The V end was cut by 6 bases, the J end by 4 bases, with 12 bases between. The CDR3 coding sequence is TGTGCCAGCTCGCTGGACATACCCTATGGCTACACCTTC. Amino acids: CASSLDIPYGYTF.

The chain employs TRBV9 and TRBJ2-5; 9 bases align to TRBD1. J gave up 2 bases and V 6 bases, and 2 bases lay outside the gene matches. Germline V gives CDR1 SGDLS, CDR2 YYNGEE. The CDR3 runs 13 residues. The CDR3 protein is CASTGQGQETQYF. The CDR3 nucleotides are TGTGCCAGCACCGGACAGGGGCAAGAGACCCAGTACTTC.

To note about this clone: This specimen includes other DNA sequences encoding the same CDR3. The V call is TRBV5-1, the J call TRBJ1-6; tentative D call: TRBD1 (5 bases). The V gene's germline CDR1 is SGHRS and CDR2 YFSETQ. CDR3 length: 16 residues. The V end was cut by 3 bases, the J end by 2 bases, with 12 bases between. Here the CDR3 DNA reads TGCGCCAGCAGCTCGCAGGGAAGCGCCTATAATTCACCCCTCCACTTT. Protein sequence: CASSSQGSAYNSPLHF. Full variable domain (remainder filled in from reference TRBV5-1 and TRBJ1-6): KAGVTQTPRYLIKTRGQQVTLSCSPISGHRSVSWYQQTPGQGLQFLFEYFSETQRNKGNFPGRFSGRQFSNSRSEMNVSTLELGDSALYLCASSSQGSAYNSPLHFGNGTRLTVT.

This chain links TRBV7-2 with TRBJ2-7; a weak D match, TRBD1 (5 bases). Germline assignment: CDR1 SGHTA and CDR2 FQGNSA. This CDR3 region has 15 residues. V was shortened by 5 bases and J by 2 bases, with 16 bases between the two germline ends. Here the CDR3 DNA reads TGTGCCAGCAGCCCAAGGGGCCCAGGGCCCTACGAGCAGTACTTC. It specifies CASSPRGPGPYEQYF.

The chain joins TRBV11-3 to TRBJ2-7; D is unclear. The CDR3 consists of 13 residues. Germline CDR1 SGHNT, CDR2 YENEEA. Trimming left V 0 bases short and J 3 bases short, with 6 bases between. The CDR3 is CASSLDSSYEQYF. The CDR3 DNA sequence: TGTGCCAGCAGCTTAGATTCCAGCTACGAGCAGTACTTC. The full variable domain, its missing parts supplied by reference TRBV11-3 and TRBJ2-7, is EAGVVQSPRYKIIEKKQPVAFWCNPISGHNTLYWYLQNLGQGPELLIRYENEEAVDDSQLPKDRFSAERLKGVDSTLKIQPAELGDSAVYLCASSLDSSYEQYFGPGTRLTVT.

The chain uses TRBV11-2 and TRBJ2-2; D is undetermined. The length of the CDR3 is 15 residues. Trimming took off 0 bases at V and 0 bases at J, with 5 bases between the two ends. The germline CDR1 and CDR2 sequences are SGHAT and FQNNGV. CDR3 DNA: TGTGCCAGCAGCTTAGAAACAGCGAACACCGGGGAGCTGTTTTTT. This sequence encodes CASSLETANTGELFF.

The chain links TRBV6-6 to TRBJ2-7; D is perhaps TRBD1 (6 bases). The V end lost 4 bases, the J end lost 7 bases, and 14 bases lay between the germline ends. Germline V gene data show CDR1 as MNHNY and CDR2 as SVGAGI (reference sequence). The CDR3 extends over 13 amino acids. The DNA for the CDR3 is TGTGCCAGCAGTTGGGCCCAGAGGGGGGAGCAGTACTTC. The encoded protein is CASSWAQRGEQYF.

The chain has TRBV2 and TRBJ2-7; 8 bases are a match to TRBD2. Germline values: CDR1 SNHLY, CDR2 FYNNEI. The trim removed 2 bases at V and 7 bases at J, leaving 4 bases unmatched. This CDR3 comprises 13 residues. The CDR3 region is CASSEWIAGEQYF. The CDR3 DNA sequence: TGTGCCAGCAGTGAATGGATAGCGGGGGAGCAGTACTTC. Filled out from reference TRBV2 and TRBJ2-7, the complete variable domain reads EPEVTQTPSHQVTQMGQEVILRCVPISNHLYFYWYRQILGQKVEFLVSFYNNEISEKSEIFDDQFSVERPDGSNFTLKIRSTKLEDSAMYFCASSEWIAGEQYFGPGTRLTVT.

The chain carries TRBV11-2 and TRBJ2-1; possibly TRBD1 for D (6 bases). Germline-derived CDR1 and CDR2 are SGHAT and FQNNGV. CDR3 length equals 14 residues. The V gene lost 5 bases and the J gene lost 8 bases, with 16 bases spanning the gap. CDR3: CASSPRTVEDEQFF. The DNA of the CDR3 is TGTGCCAGCAGCCCCCGGACAGTTGAGGATGAGCAGTTCTTC.